This TCR beta chain was sequenced in a study of shared clonotypes between healthy human individuals. Study-wide points: Naive subsets usually exceeded memory subsets in estimated richness.

Measured with immunoSEQ multiplex PCR; TCRdb has only the in-frame clones, and not every one. The sample comprises around 600,000 clones, approximately 96% of which are singletons, and 0.095% to 0.14% rests with the top ten. About this clone itself: The target antigen is unknown. Other DNA sequences in the sample encode the same CDR3.

CD45RO-negative, CCR7-selected cells formed the naive CD8 fraction, which excluded terminally differentiated effector memory CD45RA+ cells. Germline lookup yields CDR1 SEHNR and CDR2 FQNEAQ (reference sequence). This CDR3 is built from 12 residues. The V and J ends lost 0 bases and 6 bases respectively, with 5 bases between them. Sequenced sample: naive CD8+ T cells sorted from blood. V and J are TRBV7-9 and TRBJ1-1; D remains ambiguous. The sequence was collected from a woman in her twenties or thirties in good health. The CDR3 DNA sequence: TGTGCCAGCAGCTTAGCGGGCCCTGAAGCTTTCTTT. It is translated as CASSLAGPEAFF.